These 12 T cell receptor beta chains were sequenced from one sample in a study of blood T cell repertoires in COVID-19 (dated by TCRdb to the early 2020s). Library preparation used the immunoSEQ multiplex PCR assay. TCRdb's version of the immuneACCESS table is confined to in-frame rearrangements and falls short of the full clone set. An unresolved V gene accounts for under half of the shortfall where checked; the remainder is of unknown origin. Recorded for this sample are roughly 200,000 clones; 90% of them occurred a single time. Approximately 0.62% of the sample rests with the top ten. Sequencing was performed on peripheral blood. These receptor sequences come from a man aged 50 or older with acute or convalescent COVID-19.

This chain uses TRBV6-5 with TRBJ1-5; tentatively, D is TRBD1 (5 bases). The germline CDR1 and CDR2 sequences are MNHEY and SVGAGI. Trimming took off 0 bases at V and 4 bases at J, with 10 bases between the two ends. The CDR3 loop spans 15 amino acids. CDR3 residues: CASSYSAGINQPQHF. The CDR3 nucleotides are TGTGCCAGCAGTTACTCGGCAGGGATAAATCAGCCCCAGCATTTT.

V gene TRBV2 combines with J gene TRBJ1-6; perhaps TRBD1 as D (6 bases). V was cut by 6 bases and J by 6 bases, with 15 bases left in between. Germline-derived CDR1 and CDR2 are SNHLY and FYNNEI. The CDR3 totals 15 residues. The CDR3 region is CASSPGGAGNSPLHF. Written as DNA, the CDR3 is TGTGCCAGCAGCCCGGGGGGGGCTGGTAATTCACCCCTCCACTTT.

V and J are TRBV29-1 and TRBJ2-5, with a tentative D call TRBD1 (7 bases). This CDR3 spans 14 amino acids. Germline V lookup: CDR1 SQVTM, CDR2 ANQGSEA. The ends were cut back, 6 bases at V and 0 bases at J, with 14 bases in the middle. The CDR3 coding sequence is TGCAGCGTCGCGGGACAGATGAACCAAGAGACCCAGTACTTC. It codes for CSVAGQMNQETQYF.

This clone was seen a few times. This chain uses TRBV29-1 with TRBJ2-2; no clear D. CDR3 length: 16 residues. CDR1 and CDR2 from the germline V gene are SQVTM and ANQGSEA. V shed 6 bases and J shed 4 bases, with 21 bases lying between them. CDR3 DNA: TGCAGCGTAGAGCGACCCAGTTCCCTCGGCACCGGGGAGCTGTTTTTT. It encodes CSVERPSSLGTGELFF.

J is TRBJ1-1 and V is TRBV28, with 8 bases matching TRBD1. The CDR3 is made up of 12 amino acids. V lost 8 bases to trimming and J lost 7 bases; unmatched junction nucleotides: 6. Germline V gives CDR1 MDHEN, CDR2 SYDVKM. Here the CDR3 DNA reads TGTGCCAGCGGATGGACAGGGAGTGAAGCTTTCTTT. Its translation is CASGWTGSEAFF. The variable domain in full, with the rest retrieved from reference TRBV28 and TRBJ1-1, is DVKVTQSSRYLVKRTGEKVFLECVQDMDHENMFWYRQDPGLGLRLIYFSYDVKMKEKGDIPEGYSVSREKKERFSLILESASTNQTSMYLCASGWTGSEAFFGQGTRLTVV.

The CDR3 is CASSYVQGSSYEQYV. CDR3 nucleotides: TGTGCCAGCAGTTACGTACAGGGCAGCTCCTACGAGCAGTACGTC. The chain joins TRBV6-5 to TRBJ2-7, with D possibly being TRBD1 (6 bases). Germline CDR1 MNHEY, CDR2 SVGAGI. This CDR3 region has 15 residues. The ends were cut back, 2 bases at V and 0 bases at J, with 11 bases in the middle.

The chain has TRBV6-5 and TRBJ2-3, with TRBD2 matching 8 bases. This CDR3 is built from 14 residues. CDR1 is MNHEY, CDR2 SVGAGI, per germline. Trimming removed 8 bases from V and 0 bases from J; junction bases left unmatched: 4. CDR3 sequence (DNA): TGTGCCAGCGCGGGGGGACATAGCACAGATACGCAGTATTTT. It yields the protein CASAGGHSTDTQYF.

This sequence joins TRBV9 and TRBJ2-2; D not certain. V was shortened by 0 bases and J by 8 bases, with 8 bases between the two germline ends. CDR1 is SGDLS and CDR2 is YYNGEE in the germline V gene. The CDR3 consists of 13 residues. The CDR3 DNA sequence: TGTGCCAGCAGCGTAGTCGGGTCTGGGGAGCTGTTTTTT. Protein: CASSVVGSGELFF.

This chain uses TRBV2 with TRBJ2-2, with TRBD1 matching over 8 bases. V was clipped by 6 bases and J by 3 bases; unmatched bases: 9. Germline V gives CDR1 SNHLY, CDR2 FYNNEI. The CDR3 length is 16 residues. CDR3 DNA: TGTGCCAGCAGAGCCGCCAGGGGGCTGGACACCGGGGAGCTGTTTTTT. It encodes CASRAARGLDTGELFF.

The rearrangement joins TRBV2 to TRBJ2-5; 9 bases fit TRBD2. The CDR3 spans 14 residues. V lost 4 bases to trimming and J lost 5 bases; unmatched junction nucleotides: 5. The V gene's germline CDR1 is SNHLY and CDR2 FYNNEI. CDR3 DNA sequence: TGTGCCAGCAGTGTAGGTAGCGGGAGTGAGACCCAGTACTTC. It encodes CASSVGSGSETQYF.

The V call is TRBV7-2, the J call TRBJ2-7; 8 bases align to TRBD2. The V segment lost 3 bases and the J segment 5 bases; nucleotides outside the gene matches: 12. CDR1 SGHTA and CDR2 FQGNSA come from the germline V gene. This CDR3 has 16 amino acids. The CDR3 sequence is CASSFVPTGGPHEQYV. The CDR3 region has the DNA TGTGCCAGCAGCTTCGTCCCGACGGGGGGGCCCCACGAGCAGTACGTC.

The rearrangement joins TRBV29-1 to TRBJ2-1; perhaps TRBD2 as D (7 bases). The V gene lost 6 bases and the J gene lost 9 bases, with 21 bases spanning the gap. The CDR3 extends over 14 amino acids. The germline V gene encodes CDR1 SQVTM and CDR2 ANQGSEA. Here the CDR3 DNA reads TGCAGCGTCGATGGAATAGGGGGGGCCTTTGAGCAGTTCTTC. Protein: CSVDGIGGAFEQFF.